Sequencing of this TCR beta chain was carried out in a study of cytomegalovirus exposure and HLA in healthy donors. Whole-study context: From donors who were HLA-typed, an early data release held about 85 million unique TCRs.

This PCR relied on a set of 60 Vbeta primers and 13 Jbeta primers. Only in-frame clones appear in the TCRdb table, and some are missing; sequencing was by immunoSEQ multiplex PCR. This sample carries more than 95,000 clones, about three quarters of them seen once, and the ten largest clones take less than 2%. As regards this clone: Its antigen is as yet unknown.

In germline, CDR1 is KGHSH, CDR2 LQKENI. V was shortened by 6 bases and J by 3 bases, with 14 bases between the two germline ends. This CDR3 contains 14 residues. General study points: Reports state that TCR beta sequences accurately predicted most subjects' HLA-A and HLA-B alleles. Productive status was seen about 90% or about 30% of the time for most TCR beta V segments in an earlier analysis. Per a later analysis, 18,000 or so TCR beta sequences showed association with HLA alleles at 0.05 false discovery rate.

The specimen was PBMCs. The TCR originated in a man aged 50 to 60 in good health and CMV-seronegative. The V gene is TRBV18, the J gene TRBJ2-5; D remains ambiguous. The CDR3 DNA reads TGTGCCAGCTCCCCCGGTGCGCAAAAAGAGACCCAGTACTTC. It encodes CASSPGAQKETQYF.